Shown below are 20 T cell receptor beta chains from a single sample sequenced in a study of blood T cell repertoires in COVID-19 (dated by TCRdb to 2019 to 2021). The library came from the immunoSEQ multiplex PCR assay. TCRdb limited this immuneACCESS table to in-frame rearrangements with V and J called. A share of clones is missing; checked studies link under half to unresolved V genes, and the rest is unexplained. Within this sample are about 230,000 clones, with around 83% of them counted one time only. The top ten clones comprise less than 8% of the sample. Sequenced input: peripheral blood. The receptors originated from a woman aged 45-59 years with acute or convalescent COVID-19.

The V call is TRBV6-1, the J call TRBJ2-6; tentative D call: TRBD2 (5 bases). Trimming removed 3 bases from V and 0 bases from J, with 12 bases in between. CDR3 length: 17 amino acids. Per the germline V gene, CDR1 is MNHNS and CDR2 is SASEGT. CDR3 sequence reads: CASSEPVGDSGANVLTF. CDR3 bases: TGTGCCAGCAGTGAGCCCGTCGGGGACTCTGGGGCCAACGTCCTGACTTTC.

The DNA for the CDR3 is TGCGCCAGCAGCCCACAAGACAGGGGAGGCACTGAAGCTTTCTTT. This codes for CASSPQDRGGTEAFF. The chain couples TRBV4-1 to TRBJ1-1; 8 nucleotides line up with TRBD1. The CDR3 has 15 residues. Germline trimming cut 4 bases from V and 4 bases from J; bases unmatched to any gene: 8. Germline CDR1 reads MGHRA; CDR2 reads YSYEKL.

CDR3 coding DNA: TGTGCCAGCACCCCACTGACAGGGGGAACCTACGAGCAGTACTTC. It yields the protein CASTPLTGGTYEQYF. The chain has TRBV6-5 and TRBJ2-7, with 9 bases matching TRBD1. CDR1 MNHEY and CDR2 SVGAGI come from the germline V gene. The CDR3 extends over 15 amino acids. After removal of 7 bases from V and 2 bases from J, the junction contained 9 bases not matched to a gene.

This chain joins TRBV24-1 and TRBJ2-1; D is perhaps TRBD1 (5 bases). The V end was cut by 5 bases, the J end by 6 bases, with 13 bases between. CDR1 and CDR2 (germline): KGHDR, SFDVKD. The length of the CDR3 is 14 residues. DNA of the CDR3: TGTGCCACCAGTGTGGGGCGGTCGGTCAATGAGCAGTTCTTC. This encodes CATSVGRSVNEQFF.

This clone has only a few counts. V usage is TRBV30 and J usage is TRBJ1-1; possible D gene TRBD1, 6 bases. The CDR3 length is 12 residues. V lost 5 bases, J lost 3 bases, and 10 bases lay in between. CDR1 and CDR2 from the germline V gene are GTSNPN and SVGIG (reference sequence). CDR3 region: CAWRQVHTEAFF. CDR3 nucleotide sequence: TGTGCCTGGCGACAGGTCCACACTGAAGCTTTCTTT.

The rearrangement links TRBV11-2 to TRBJ2-1; TRBD2 is a possible D gene (7 bases). Germline V lookup: CDR1 SGHAT, CDR2 FQNNGV. The CDR3 is made up of 16 amino acids. Between the trimmed V and J ends, which lost 5 bases and 5 bases, there was a span of 19 bases. For the CDR3, the DNA is TGTGCCAGCAGCGGTTACTCCCGGGGGGCGGACAATGAGCAGTTCTTC. It yields the protein CASSGYSRGADNEQFF.

This clone was seen a few times. The V and J genes are TRBV6-6 and TRBJ1-2; D unclear. The CDR3 spans 13 residues. Trimming pared 0 bases from V and 7 bases from J, leaving 9 bases between. In germline, CDR1 is MNHNY, CDR2 SVGAGI (reference sequence). The CDR3 protein is CASSYSRSSGYTF. In DNA form, the CDR3 reads TGTGCCAGCAGTTACTCCCGGTCATCTGGCTACACCTTC.

The chain uses TRBV7-9 and TRBJ1-2; TRBD1 is a possible D gene (5 bases). CDR3 length: 14 residues. The germline V gene encodes CDR1 SEHNR and CDR2 FQNEAQ (reference sequence). The V end lost 1 base, the J end lost 5 bases, and 11 bases lay between the germline ends. The CDR3 sequence: CASSLGDSSYGYTF. The CDR3 coding sequence is TGTGCCAGCAGCTTAGGCGACAGTTCATATGGCTACACCTTC.

The J gene is TRBJ1-6, the V gene TRBV7-8; D is ambiguous. V lost 1 base and J lost 9, with 10 bases in between. This CDR3 comprises 14 residues. The germline gives CDR1 SGHVS, CDR2 FQNEAQ. The CDR3 region has the DNA TGTGCCAGCAGCTTAGGGGGAGAGGGTTCACCCCTCCACTTT. This codes for CASSLGGEGSPLHF.

V usage is TRBV5-1 and J usage is TRBJ1-2; 7 bases fit TRBD1. V lost 4 bases to trimming and J lost 10 bases; unmatched junction nucleotides: 10. The CDR3 loop spans 13 amino acids. Germline V gene data show CDR1 as SGHRS and CDR2 as YFSETQ. The CDR3 coding sequence is TGCGCCAGCAGCGAAGGGACAGAGGAGAACTACACCTTC. It specifies CASSEGTEENYTF.

This clone was recorded only once. The J gene is TRBJ1-1, the V gene TRBV11-2; D uncertain. The length of the CDR3 is 11 residues. Germline assignment: CDR1 SGHAT and CDR2 FQNNGV. V lost 3 bases and J 8 bases, leaving 7 bases between the germline ends. CDR3 amino acids: CASSLSREAFF. CDR3 DNA sequence: TGTGCCAGCAGCTTGAGCAGGGAAGCTTTCTTT.

V gene TRBV15 combines with J gene TRBJ1-5; D is unresolved. Trimming left V 3 bases short and J 0 bases short, with 6 bases between. Germline-derived CDR1 and CDR2 are LNHNV and YYDKDF (reference sequence). This CDR3 contains 14 residues. The CDR3 protein is CATSRRNSNQPQHF. CDR3 nucleotide sequence: TGTGCCACCAGCAGGCGGAATAGCAATCAGCCCCAGCATTTT.

The V gene is TRBV7-3, the J gene TRBJ1-6, with 8 bases fitting TRBD1. Looked up from germline, CDR1 is SGHTA and CDR2 is FQGTGA. The CDR3 is 15 amino acids. J lost 5 bases, V lost 2 bases, and 2 bases had no gene match. Here the CDR3 DNA reads TGTGCCAGCAGCTTACAGGGGGCGGATAATTCACCCCTCCACTTT. This sequence encodes CASSLQGADNSPLHF.

The CDR3: CSASAMGTTNYGYTF. The CDR3 region has the DNA TGCAGTGCTAGTGCAATGGGGACAACTAACTATGGCTACACCTTC. The chain has TRBV20-1 and TRBJ1-2; D may be TRBD1 (6 bases). CDR3 size: 15 residues. Germline V gives CDR1 DFQATT, CDR2 SNEGSKA (reference sequence). V was trimmed by 3 bases and J by 0 bases, leaving 14 bases between them.

The chain uses TRBV19 and TRBJ2-7; TRBD2 might be the D (7 bases). V lost 3 bases to trimming and J lost 2 bases, with 17 bases between them. The germline V gene encodes CDR1 LNHDA and CDR2 SQIVND (reference sequence). This CDR3 comprises 16 residues. This CDR3 reads CASSMGGTGGTYEQYF. CDR3 in DNA: TGTGCCAGTAGTATGGGGGGCACGGGAGGAACCTACGAGCAGTACTTC.

The DNA for the CDR3 is TGCGCCAGCAGCCAAGTCTCGGGGAATCAGCCCCAGCATTTT. Its protein is CASSQVSGNQPQHF. This chain links TRBV4-3 with TRBJ1-5; D gene uncertain. Trimming cost V 1 base and J 4 bases, with 8 bases left between them. There are 14 residues in the CDR3. Per the germline V gene, CDR1 is LGHNA and CDR2 is YSLEER.

The chain links TRBV19 to TRBJ1-5; tentatively, D is TRBD1 (5 bases). This CDR3 has 19 amino acids. Germline V lookup: CDR1 LNHDA, CDR2 SQIVND (reference sequence). Trimming took off 0 bases at V and 6 bases at J, with 24 bases between the two ends. CDR3 nucleotides: TGTGCCAGTAGTATAGATCCCACCCACACCGCAGGGCTTTCTCAGCCCCAGCATTTT. Encoded protein: CASSIDPTHTAGLSQPQHF.

This clone was observed once. The chain has TRBV14 and TRBJ1-2, with D tentatively TRBD1 (5 bases). The germline V gene encodes CDR1 SGHDN and CDR2 FVKESK. Deletions cut 5 bases from V and 8 bases from J, with 15 bases between. This CDR3 comprises 13 residues. CDR3 amino acids: CASSGRQGGGYTF. CDR3 bases: TGTGCCAGCAGCGGGAGGCAGGGAGGAGGCTACACCTTC.

This clone was seen just once. The V gene is TRBV28, the J gene TRBJ2-1; a possible D gene is TRBD2 (6 bases). The CDR3 totals 15 residues. Germline V CDR1 and CDR2: MDHEN, SYDVKM. Between the trimmed V and J ends, which lost 8 bases and 9 bases, there was a span of 23 bases. CDR3: CASLIGRGRGSEQFF. The CDR3 region has the DNA TGTGCCAGCCTAATAGGGCGGGGACGAGGGAGTGAGCAGTTCTTC.

For the CDR3, the DNA is TGTGCCTGGTCTACTAGCGGGTCCTACAATGAGCAGTTCTTC. This encodes CAWSTSGSYNEQFF. The V call is TRBV30, the J call TRBJ2-1, with TRBD2 matching over 9 bases. V gave up 5 bases and J gave up 1 base; unmatched junction bases: 3. CDR1 and CDR2 (germline): GTSNPN, SVGIG (reference sequence). CDR3 length equals 14 residues.